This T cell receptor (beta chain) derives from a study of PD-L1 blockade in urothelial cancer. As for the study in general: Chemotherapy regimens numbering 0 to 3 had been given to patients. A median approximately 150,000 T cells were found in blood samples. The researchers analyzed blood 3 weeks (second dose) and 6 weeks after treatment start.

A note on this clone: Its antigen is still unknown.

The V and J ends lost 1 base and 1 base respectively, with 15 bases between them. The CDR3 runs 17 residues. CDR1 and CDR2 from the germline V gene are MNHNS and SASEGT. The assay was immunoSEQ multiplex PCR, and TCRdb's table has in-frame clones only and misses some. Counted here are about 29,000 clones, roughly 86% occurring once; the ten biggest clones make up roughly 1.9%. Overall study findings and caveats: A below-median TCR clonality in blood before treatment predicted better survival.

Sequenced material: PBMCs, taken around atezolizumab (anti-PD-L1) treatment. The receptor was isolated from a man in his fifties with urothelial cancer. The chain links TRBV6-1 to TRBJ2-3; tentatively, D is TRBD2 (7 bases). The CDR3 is CASSEGGGRRGTDTQYF. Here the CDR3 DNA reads TGTGCCAGCAGTGAAGGGGGGGGGCGGAGGGGCACAGATACGCAGTATTTT.